The present T cell receptor beta chain was sequenced within a study of blood T cell repertoires in COVID-19. The overall study: The analysed material was cDNA or gDNA that came from T cells, B-cell-depleted T cells, or PBMCs.

The repertoire was sequenced with immunoSEQ multiplex PCR; TCRdb's copy has only in-frame clones and lacks some. Here the sample spans some 17,000 clones, approximately 90% being singletons. In germline, CDR1 is SGHDN, CDR2 FVKESK. The CDR3 contains 13 residues. Trimming left V 4 bases short and J 8 bases short, with 11 bases between. The specimen sequenced was peripheral blood. The chain joins TRBV14 to TRBJ2-2; D is possibly TRBD1 (6 bases). The clonotype originates from a man aged 60 to 75 with active COVID-19. CDR3 protein: CASSRGGKGELFF. The DNA for the CDR3 is TGTGCCAGCAGCCGAGGGGGAAAGGGGGAGCTGTTTTTT.